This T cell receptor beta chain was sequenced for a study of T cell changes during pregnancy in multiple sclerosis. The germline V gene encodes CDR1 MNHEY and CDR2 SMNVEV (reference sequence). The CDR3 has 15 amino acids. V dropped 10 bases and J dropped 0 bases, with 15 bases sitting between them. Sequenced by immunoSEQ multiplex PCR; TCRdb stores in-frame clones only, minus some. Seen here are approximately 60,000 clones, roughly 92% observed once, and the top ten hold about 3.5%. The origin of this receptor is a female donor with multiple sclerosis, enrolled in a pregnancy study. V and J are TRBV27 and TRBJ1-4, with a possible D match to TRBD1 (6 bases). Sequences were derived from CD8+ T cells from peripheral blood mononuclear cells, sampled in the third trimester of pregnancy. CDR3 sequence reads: CATGQTQPTNEKLFF. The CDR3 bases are TGTGCCACCGGACAGACTCAACCAACTAATGAAAAACTGTTTTTT.